Shown below are 10 T cell receptor beta chains from a single sample sequenced in a study of blood T cells in healthy people across ages. The use of a sample-barcoded 5' primer and a J-beta primer mix characterized a second PCR of about 7 to 12 cycles. TCRdb reprocessed the 5' RACE reads via MiXCR and lists one record per CDR3 protein. Counted here are hundreds of thousands of distinct CDR3 sequences, under 30% occurring once; the ten biggest clones make up less than 3.5%. These data were also reused for a study on T cells of mothers and their children.

The source material was blood. The source of these receptors is a boy between 10 and 17 years old in good health.

This chain connects TRBV7-9 to TRBJ2-5, with a possible D match to TRBD1 (6 bases). The CDR3 consists of 15 residues. Between the trimmed V and J ends, which lost 1 base and 5 bases, there was a span of 14 bases. Germline loops: CDR1 SEHNR, CDR2 FQNEAQ (reference sequence). The CDR3 DNA follows: TGTGCCAGCAGCTTAGGCTCACAGGGACGGGAGACCCAGTACTTC. Residues: CASSLGSQGRETQYF.

This CDR3 is CASSRGTAGAGANVLTF. CDR3 nucleotide sequence: TGCGCCAGCAGCCGCGGGACAGCCGGAGCTGGGGCCAACGTCCTGACTTTC. The chain joins TRBV5-1 to TRBJ2-6, with a weak D call TRBD1 (7 bases). This CDR3 is 17 amino acids long. The germline V gene encodes CDR1 SGHRS and CDR2 YFSETQ. The V and J ends lost 4 bases and 2 bases respectively, with 16 bases between them.

V usage is TRBV7-9 and J usage is TRBJ2-3, with a tentative D call TRBD2 (6 bases). This CDR3 has 16 amino acids. Germline V gives CDR1 SEHNR, CDR2 FQNEAQ (reference sequence). Trimming removed 5 bases from V and 0 bases from J, with 15 bases in between. CDR3 sequence (DNA): TGTGCCAGCAGCCGATATGAGGGGACTAGCACAGATACGCAGTATTTT. Translated: CASSRYEGTSTDTQYF.

This sequence joins TRBV5-1 and TRBJ1-1; D not certain. The CDR3 runs 16 residues. Germline V gives CDR1 SGHRS, CDR2 YFSETQ. Trimming shortened V by 0 bases and J by 5 bases, and 17 bases separated the two germline ends. The CDR3 region is CASSLGYTDGGTEAFF. Here the CDR3 DNA reads TGCGCCAGCAGCTTGGGGTACACTGACGGAGGGACTGAAGCTTTCTTT. Variable domain in full (rest from reference TRBV5-1 and TRBJ1-1): KAGVTQTPRYLIKTRGQQVTLSCSPISGHRSVSWYQQTPGQGLQFLFEYFSETQRNKGNFPGRFSGRQFSNSRSEMNVSTLELGDSALYLCASSLGYTDGGTEAFFGQGTRLTVV.

A few counts support this clonotype. This sequence joins TRBV5-4 and TRBJ2-5, with 10 bases matching TRBD1. CDR3 length: 15 residues. Trimming removed 5 bases from V and 3 bases from J; junction bases left unmatched: 7. Germline CDR1 is SGHNT and CDR2 is YYREEE (reference sequence). CDR3 bases: TGTGCCAGCAGGTGGGACAGGGGACCTAAAGAGACCCAGTACTTC. It yields the protein CASRWDRGPKETQYF.

This clonotype has just a few counts. The chain has TRBV2 and TRBJ2-5; 8 nucleotides match TRBD1. With the DNA end fitting TRBJ2-1 better, the J assignment may be wrong. The CDR3 loop spans 15 amino acids. The V gene's germline CDR1 is SNHLY and CDR2 FYNNEI. DNA of the CDR3: TGTGCCAGCATGCACGACAGGGGACTCTACAATGAGCAGTTCTTC. This gives the protein CASMHDRGLYNEQFF.

This rearrangement joins TRBV6-1 to TRBJ2-5, with D perhaps matching TRBD1 or TRBD2 (5 bases each). The CDR3 is 15 residues long. Trimming removed 0 bases from V and 5 bases from J, with 13 bases in between. Germline-derived CDR1 and CDR2 are MNHNS and SASEGT. The DNA for the CDR3 is TGTGCCAGCAGTGAAGCCACGGGCTGGGGGGAGACCCAGTACTTC. Translating it yields CASSEATGWGETQYF.

This clonotype was seen a few times. The genes are TRBV6-5 and TRBJ2-5; TRBD2 might be the D (5 bases). Trimming left V 5 bases short and J 0 bases short, with 10 bases between. Germline V CDR1 and CDR2: MNHEY, SVGAGI. The CDR3 has 14 residues. The CDR3 protein is CASSRGLDQETQYF. DNA for the CDR3: TGTGCCAGCAGTCGCGGACTGGACCAAGAGACCCAGTACTTC.

This clonotype showed up just a few times. The rearrangement uses TRBV4-1 and TRBJ2-7; 7 bases are a match to TRBD2. The germline V gene encodes CDR1 MGHRA and CDR2 YSYEKL. The CDR3 runs to 14 residues. V was pared by 0 bases and J by 4 bases, with 3 bases of the junction left unmatched. The CDR3: CASSQDTGGYEQYF. For the CDR3, the DNA is TGCGCCAGCAGCCAAGATACCGGGGGGTACGAGCAGTACTTC.

This chain joins TRBV5-1 and TRBJ2-5; TRBD2 might be the D (6 bases). The germline gives CDR1 SGHRS, CDR2 YFSETQ. This CDR3 region has 14 residues. The ends were cut back, 4 bases at V and 1 base at J, with 11 bases in the middle. This chain's CDR3 is CASSGGTFQETQYF. CDR3 coding DNA: TGCGCCAGCAGCGGCGGGACTTTCCAAGAGACCCAGTACTTC.